This TCR beta chain is drawn from a study of cytomegalovirus exposure and HLA in healthy donors. Study results and limitations: It was assumed in the presence/absence analyses that sequencing depth was roughly uniform across donors. In a later analysis, V- and J-gene trimming of beta chains associated with a DCLRE1C missense variant, replicated independently. Researchers reported from a later analysis that most CMV-associated TCR beta chains appeared HLA-restricted.

The PCR ran on 60 Vbeta and 13 Jbeta primers. Here immunoSEQ multiplex PCR was the method, and the copy in TCRdb shows in-frame clones only, minus some. This sample has tens of thousands of clones, with approximately 76% found just once. The CDR3 is 14 residues long. Germline V gene sequence: CDR1 SGHNT, CDR2 YYREEE (reference sequence). Unmatched junction bases numbered 3, after V lost 3 bases and J lost 3 bases. This clone came up a few times. Its antigen is not known. This TCR was recovered from a woman aged 30 to 39 in good health and CMV-seropositive. The chain uses TRBV5-4 and TRBJ1-1; TRBD1 agrees at 9 bases. Sequenced: PBMCs. CDR3 sequence: CASSSRTGDTEAFF. CDR3 DNA sequence: TGTGCCAGCAGCTCCCGGACAGGGGACACTGAAGCTTTCTTT.